This T cell receptor beta chain is drawn from a study of Ad26.COV2.S vaccination and SARS-CoV-2 variants. Study-level points and caveats: Analytic work on TCR breadth and depth might have understated the full extent of total T cell responses. Reported findings describe substantial breadth in spike-specific CD8+ and CD4+ T cell responses following vaccination. Vaccinees showed greater spike-specific TCR breadth than placebo recipients.

Some clones are missing from TCRdb's copy, which holds only in-frame ones; the method was immunoSEQ multiplex PCR. In the table there are about 350,000 clones, 92% of which are singletons. Germline values: CDR1 SGHDT, CDR2 YYEEEE. V lost 4 bases and J lost 7; bases outside the gene matches: 11. CDR3 length: 16 amino acids. Note on this clone: Its antigen is still unknown.

Material: peripheral blood, obtained after recovery from COVID-19. The rearrangement links TRBV5-6 to TRBJ2-5; 12 nucleotides agree with TRBD2. The origin of this receptor is a human donor who had recovered from COVID-19. In DNA, the CDR3 is TGTGCCAGCAGCGCCCGGACTAGCGGGGCCCGGGGGACCCAGTACTTC. Encoded protein: CASSARTSGARGTQYF.